These 15 T cell receptor beta chains came from one sample sequenced in a study of T cell changes during pregnancy in multiple sclerosis. The method was immunoSEQ multiplex PCR; TCRdb's version includes in-frame clones alone and lacks a portion of them. The sample carries roughly 77,000 clones, roughly 92% recorded once. The material sequenced was peripheral blood, taken in the second trimester of pregnancy. The receptors stem from a female donor with multiple sclerosis, enrolled in a pregnancy study.

The rearrangement uses TRBV6-5 and TRBJ1-1; 8 bases fit TRBD1. The trim removed 6 bases at V and 8 bases at J, leaving 8 bases unmatched. CDR1 and CDR2 from the germline V gene are MNHEY and SVGAGI. The CDR3 totals 13 residues. The CDR3 sequence is CASRYGTGREAFF. The CDR3 DNA reads TGTGCCAGCAGGTATGGGACAGGTAGAGAAGCTTTCTTT.

The gene calls are TRBV18 and TRBJ2-1; the match to TRBD2 covers 10 bases. This CDR3 is 17 amino acids long. J was trimmed by 8 bases and V by 3 bases; bases with no gene match: 13. From germline, CDR1 is KGHSH and CDR2 LQKENI. The CDR3 region has the DNA TGTGCCAGCTCACCTAGGACTAGCGGTCCCGCCGGGGATGAGCAGTTCTTC. This translates into CASSPRTSGPAGDEQFF. Using reference TRBV18 and TRBJ2-1 for the parts outside the CDR3, the full variable domain is NAGVMQNPRHLVRRRGQEARLRCSPMKGHSHVYWYRQLPEEGLKFMVYLQKENIIDESGMPKERFSAEFPKEGPSILRIQQVVRGDSAAYFCASSPRTSGPAGDEQFFGPGTRLTVL.

This sequence joins TRBV10-3 and TRBJ2-1; 8 bases fit TRBD2. The CDR3 is 20 amino acids. The ends lost 2 bases at V and 0 bases at J; junction bases unmatched: 15. CDR1 and CDR2 (germline): ENHRY, SYGVKD. CDR3 loop: CAISEHGSGSVYGSYNEQFF. The DNA of the CDR3 is TGTGCCATCAGTGAGCATGGGAGCGGGAGTGTTTATGGCTCCTACAATGAGCAGTTCTTC.

The gene calls are TRBV5-1 and TRBJ2-1; 10 bases align to TRBD2. With V trimmed by 3 bases and J by 12 bases, 6 bases remained unmatched. The CDR3 covers 13 residues. Germline-derived CDR1 and CDR2 are SGHRS and YFSETQ. In DNA, the CDR3 is TGCGCCAGCAGCTCGGTAGCGGGGGGACGGCAGTTCTTC. Residues: CASSSVAGGRQFF.

This chain joins TRBV29-1 and TRBJ1-1, with D perhaps matching TRBD1 (6 bases). There are 12 residues in the CDR3. Trimming left V 7 bases short and J 10 bases short, with 19 bases between. Germline CDR1 reads SQVTM; CDR2 reads ANQGSEA. The CDR3 DNA reads as TGCAGCGCCACAATGCTACAGGGAGTAGCTTTCTTT. Amino acid sequence: CSATMLQGVAFF.

This clone was counted only a few times. The rearrangement joins TRBV4-1 to TRBJ1-5, with no clear D. Trimming shortened V by 0 bases and J by 0 bases, and 9 bases separated the two germline ends. The germline V gene has CDR1 MGHRA and CDR2 YSYEKL. The CDR3 length is 16 residues. CDR3 protein: CASSQDPTVSNQPQHF. The CDR3 DNA reads TGCGCCAGCAGCCAAGACCCCACAGTTAGCAATCAGCCCCAGCATTTT.

This clone was found once. The chain is built from TRBV6-6 and TRBJ2-3; 9 nucleotides match TRBD2. Germline V gene data show CDR1 as MNHNY and CDR2 as SVGAGI (reference sequence). J was trimmed by 2 bases and V by 0 bases; bases with no gene match: 3. The CDR3 length is 16 residues. CDR3 DNA sequence: TGTGCCAGCAGTTACTCTAGCGGGGGACACACAGATACGCAGTATTTT. Amino acids: CASSYSSGGHTDTQYF.

The chain has TRBV28 and TRBJ2-1, with 13 bases aligning to TRBD2. V gave up 5 bases and J gave up 7 bases; unmatched junction bases: 8. The CDR3 has 16 residues. The germline CDR1 and CDR2 sequences are MDHEN and SYDVKM. CDR3 bases: TGTGCCAGCAGTCTTCCCGGGACTAGCGGGAAGAATGAGCAGTTCTTC. It yields the protein CASSLPGTSGKNEQFF.

The chain uses TRBV28 and TRBJ2-1; 7 nucleotides line up with TRBD2. Germline CDR1 and CDR2: MDHEN and SYDVKM. The CDR3 is made up of 13 amino acids. V trimming: 5 bases; J trimming: 7 bases; junction bases outside the gene matches: 5. CDR3 in DNA: TGTGCCAGCAGTGTAGCGGGTTTTAATGAGCAGTTCTTC. This codes for CASSVAGFNEQFF.

This chain joins TRBV5-1 and TRBJ2-7; 11 nucleotides match TRBD1. Germline CDR1 and CDR2: SGHRS and YFSETQ. This CDR3 region has 15 residues. J lost 0 bases, V lost 4 bases, and 3 bases had no gene match. The chain's CDR3 is CASSRGTGGSYEQYF. In nucleotides, the CDR3 is TGCGCCAGCAGCAGAGGGACAGGGGGCTCCTACGAGCAGTACTTC.

V and J are TRBV6-6 and TRBJ1-2; tentative D call: TRBD1 (6 bases). This CDR3 has 14 amino acids. Germline CDR1 reads MNHNY; CDR2 reads SVGAGI (reference sequence). Trimming shortened V by 3 bases and J by 5 bases, and 13 bases separated the two germline ends. The CDR3 region is CASSYGQLTYGYTF. CDR3 DNA sequence: TGTGCCAGCAGTTATGGACAGCTAACTTATGGCTACACCTTC.

V is TRBV10-3 and J is TRBJ2-7, with 7 nucleotides matching TRBD1. Losses at the gene ends were 8 bases for V and 6 bases for J; bases not matched to a gene: 16. CDR1 is ENHRY and CDR2 is SYGVKD in the germline V gene. The CDR3 sequence is 15 residues long. CDR3 region: CAIRDSEPRSTEQYF. The CDR3 DNA sequence: TGTGCCATCCGGGACAGCGAACCGAGGAGCACCGAGCAGTACTTC.

The gene calls are TRBV6-5 and TRBJ1-6; D call uncertain. Trimming pared 4 bases from V and 8 bases from J, leaving 6 bases between. This CDR3 contains 12 residues. In germline, CDR1 is MNHEY, CDR2 SVGAGI. The CDR3 coding sequence is TGTGCCAGCAGTTCCGTCGATTCACCCCTCCACTTT. Its translation: CASSSVDSPLHF.

The CDR3 DNA is TGTGCCAGCAGCTTACGAGGGGGGGCTGGAGATACGCAGTATTTT. It translates to CASSLRGGAGDTQYF. This sequence joins TRBV7-3 and TRBJ2-3; possible D gene TRBD2, 7 bases. With 2 bases removed from V and 5 bases from J, the gap between germline ends came to 14 bases. The CDR3 totals 15 residues. Germline assignment: CDR1 SGHTA and CDR2 FQGTGA.

The chain has TRBV5-1 and TRBJ2-3; D possibly corresponds to TRBD1 (5 bases). CDR1 is SGHRS, CDR2 YFSETQ, per germline. Deletions cut 7 bases from V and 0 bases from J, with 15 bases between. The CDR3 runs 15 residues. The CDR3 region has the DNA TGCGCCAGCCACAGGTACTCCACTAGCACAGATACGCAGTATTTT. Translation: CASHRYSTSTDTQYF.